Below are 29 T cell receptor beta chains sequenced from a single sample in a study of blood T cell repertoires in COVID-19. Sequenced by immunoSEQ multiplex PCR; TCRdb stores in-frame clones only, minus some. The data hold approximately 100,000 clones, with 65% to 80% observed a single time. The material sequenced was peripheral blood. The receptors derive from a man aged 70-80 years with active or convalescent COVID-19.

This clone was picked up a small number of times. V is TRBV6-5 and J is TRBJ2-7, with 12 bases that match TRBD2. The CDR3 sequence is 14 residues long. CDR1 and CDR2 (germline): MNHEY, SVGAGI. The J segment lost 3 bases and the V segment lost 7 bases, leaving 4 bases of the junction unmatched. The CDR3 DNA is TGTGCCAGCACTAGACTAGCGGGGGTCTACGAGCAGTACTTC. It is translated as CASTRLAGVYEQYF.

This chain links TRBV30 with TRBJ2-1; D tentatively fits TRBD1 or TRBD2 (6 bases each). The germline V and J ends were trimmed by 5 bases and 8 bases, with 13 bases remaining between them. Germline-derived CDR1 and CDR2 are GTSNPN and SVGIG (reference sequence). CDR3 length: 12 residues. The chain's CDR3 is CAWDRIADEQFF. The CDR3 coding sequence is TGTGCCTGGGACAGGATAGCGGATGAGCAGTTCTTC. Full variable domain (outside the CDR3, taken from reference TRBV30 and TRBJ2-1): SQTIHQWPATLVQPVGSPLSLECTVEGTSNPNLYWYRQAAGRGLQLLFYSVGIGQISSEVPQNLSASRPQDRQFILSSKKLLLSDSGFYLCAWDRIADEQFFGPGTRLTVL.

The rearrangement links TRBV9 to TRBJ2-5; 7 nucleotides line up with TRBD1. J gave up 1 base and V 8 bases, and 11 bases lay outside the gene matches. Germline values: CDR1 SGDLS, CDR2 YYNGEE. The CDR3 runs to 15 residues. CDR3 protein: CARRGLGGAQETQYF. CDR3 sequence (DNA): TGTGCCAGGAGGGGGTTAGGGGGCGCCCAAGAGACCCAGTACTTC.

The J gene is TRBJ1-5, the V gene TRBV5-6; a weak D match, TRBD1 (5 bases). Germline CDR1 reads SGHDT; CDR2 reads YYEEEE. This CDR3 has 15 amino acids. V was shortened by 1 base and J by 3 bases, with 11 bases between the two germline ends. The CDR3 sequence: CASSLWGDLNQPQHF. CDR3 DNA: TGTGCCAGCAGCTTGTGGGGGGACCTCAATCAGCCCCAGCATTTT.

CDR3 sequence: CASSPGVDNEQFF. CDR3 bases: TGTGCCAGCAGCCCGGGGGTAGACAATGAGCAGTTCTTC. The chain employs TRBV5-6 and TRBJ2-1; D is perhaps TRBD2 (6 bases). The CDR3 sequence is 13 residues long. The V and J ends lost 4 bases and 5 bases respectively, with 10 bases between them. The germline V gene has CDR1 SGHDT and CDR2 YYEEEE.

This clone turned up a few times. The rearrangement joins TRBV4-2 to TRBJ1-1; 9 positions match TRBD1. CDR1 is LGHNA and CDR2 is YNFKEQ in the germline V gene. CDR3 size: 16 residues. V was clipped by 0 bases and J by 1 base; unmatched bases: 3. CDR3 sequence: CASSQDWGQGNTEAFF. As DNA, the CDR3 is TGTGCCAGCAGCCAAGATTGGGGACAGGGGAACACTGAAGCTTTCTTT.

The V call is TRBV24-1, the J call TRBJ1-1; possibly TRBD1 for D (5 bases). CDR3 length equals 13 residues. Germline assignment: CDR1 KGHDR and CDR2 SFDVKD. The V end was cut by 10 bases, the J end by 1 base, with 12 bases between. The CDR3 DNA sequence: TGTGCCACACAGGCCCAACCGAACACTGAAGCTTTCTTT. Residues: CATQAQPNTEAFF.

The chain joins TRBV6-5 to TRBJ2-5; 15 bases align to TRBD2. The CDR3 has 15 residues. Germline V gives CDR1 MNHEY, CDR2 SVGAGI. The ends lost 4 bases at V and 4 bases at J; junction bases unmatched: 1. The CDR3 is CASSWGLAGGETQYF. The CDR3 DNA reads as TGTGCCAGCAGTTGGGGACTAGCGGGGGGAGAGACCCAGTACTTC.

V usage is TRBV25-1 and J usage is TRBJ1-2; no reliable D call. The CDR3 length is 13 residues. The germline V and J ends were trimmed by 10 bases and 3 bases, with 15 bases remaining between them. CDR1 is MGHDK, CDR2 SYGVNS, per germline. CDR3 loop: CATPSDDDYGYTF. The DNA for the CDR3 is TGTGCCACACCCAGTGATGATGACTATGGCTACACCTTC.

The CDR3 nucleotides are TGTGCCACCAGTGATCCGACTAGGGTCGAGCAGTTCTTC. Encoded protein: CATSDPTRVEQFF. This sequence joins TRBV24-1 and TRBJ2-1; TRBD2 is a possible D gene (6 bases). Germline lookup yields CDR1 KGHDR and CDR2 SFDVKD. The CDR3 has 13 residues. Trimming took off 3 bases at V and 10 bases at J, with 12 bases between the two ends.

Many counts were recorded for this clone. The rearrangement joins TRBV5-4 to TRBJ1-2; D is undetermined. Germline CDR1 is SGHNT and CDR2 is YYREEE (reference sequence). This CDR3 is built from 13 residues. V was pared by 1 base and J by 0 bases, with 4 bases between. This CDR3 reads CASSLPANYGYTF. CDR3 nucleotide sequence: TGTGCCAGCAGCTTGCCAGCTAACTATGGCTACACCTTC. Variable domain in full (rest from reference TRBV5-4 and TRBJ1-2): ETGVTQSPTHLIKTRGQQVTLRCSSQSGHNTVSWYQQALGQGPQFIFQYYREEENGRGNFPPRFSGLQFPNYSSELNVNALELDDSALYLCASSLPANYGYTFGSGTRLTVV.

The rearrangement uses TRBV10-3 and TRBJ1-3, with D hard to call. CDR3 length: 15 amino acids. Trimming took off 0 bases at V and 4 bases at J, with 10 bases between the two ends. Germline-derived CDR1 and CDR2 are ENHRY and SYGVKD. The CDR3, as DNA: TGTGCCATCAGTGAGTCGTCGGGGAGGGGAAACACCATATATTTT. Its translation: CAISESSGRGNTIYF.

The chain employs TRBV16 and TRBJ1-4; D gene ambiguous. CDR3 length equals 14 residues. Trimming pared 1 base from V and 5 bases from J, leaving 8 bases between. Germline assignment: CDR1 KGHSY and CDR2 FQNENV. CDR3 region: CASSQLGGNEKLFF. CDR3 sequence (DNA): TGTGCCAGCAGCCAATTAGGCGGAAATGAAAAACTGTTTTTT.

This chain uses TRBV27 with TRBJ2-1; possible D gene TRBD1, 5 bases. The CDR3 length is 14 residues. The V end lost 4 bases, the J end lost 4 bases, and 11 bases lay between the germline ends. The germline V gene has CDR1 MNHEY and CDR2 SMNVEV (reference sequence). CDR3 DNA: TGTGCCAGCAGTTCCCTGGGGCCTTACAATGAGCAGTTCTTC. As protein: CASSSLGPYNEQFF.

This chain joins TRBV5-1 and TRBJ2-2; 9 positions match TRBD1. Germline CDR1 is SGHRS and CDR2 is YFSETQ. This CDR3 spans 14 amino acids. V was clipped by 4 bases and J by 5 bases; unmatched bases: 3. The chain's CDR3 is CASSGGQGTGELFF. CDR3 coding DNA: TGCGCCAGCAGCGGGGGACAGGGTACCGGGGAGCTGTTTTTT.

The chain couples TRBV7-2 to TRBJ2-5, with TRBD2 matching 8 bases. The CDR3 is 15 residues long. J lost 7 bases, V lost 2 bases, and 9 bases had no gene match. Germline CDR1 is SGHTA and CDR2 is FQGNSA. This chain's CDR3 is CASSLNLGLAGTQYF. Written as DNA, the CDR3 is TGTGCCAGCAGCTTAAACTTAGGACTAGCCGGGACCCAGTACTTC.

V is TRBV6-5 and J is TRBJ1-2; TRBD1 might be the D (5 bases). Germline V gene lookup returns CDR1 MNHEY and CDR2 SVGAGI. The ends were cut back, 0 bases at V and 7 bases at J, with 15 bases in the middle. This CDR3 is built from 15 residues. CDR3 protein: CASSYSMGQTSGYTF. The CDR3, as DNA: TGTGCCAGCAGTTACTCGATGGGGCAGACAAGTGGCTACACCTTC.

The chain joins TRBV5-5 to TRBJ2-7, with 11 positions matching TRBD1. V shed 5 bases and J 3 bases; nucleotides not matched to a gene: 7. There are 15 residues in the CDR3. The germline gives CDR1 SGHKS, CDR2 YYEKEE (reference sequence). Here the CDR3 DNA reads TGTGCCAGCAGGCTAGGACAGGGGGCTGTCTACGAGCAGTACTTC. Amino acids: CASRLGQGAVYEQYF.

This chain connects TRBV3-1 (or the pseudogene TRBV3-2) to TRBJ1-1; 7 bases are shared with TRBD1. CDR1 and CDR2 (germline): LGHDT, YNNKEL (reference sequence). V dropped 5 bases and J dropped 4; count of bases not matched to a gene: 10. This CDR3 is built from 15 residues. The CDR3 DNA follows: TGTGCCAGCAGCATCCGACAGGGTAGAGCCACTGAAGCTTTCTTT. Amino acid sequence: CASSIRQGRATEAFF.

The DNA for the CDR3 is TGTGCCAGTAGTATCAGGGGTGCGGCTAATGAAAAACTGTTTTTT. This sequence encodes CASSIRGAANEKLFF. The chain has TRBV19 and TRBJ1-4, with D possibly being TRBD1 (6 bases). The ends were cut back, 3 bases at V and 3 bases at J, with 11 bases in the middle. The CDR3 runs 15 residues. Germline V gives CDR1 LNHDA, CDR2 SQIVND (reference sequence).

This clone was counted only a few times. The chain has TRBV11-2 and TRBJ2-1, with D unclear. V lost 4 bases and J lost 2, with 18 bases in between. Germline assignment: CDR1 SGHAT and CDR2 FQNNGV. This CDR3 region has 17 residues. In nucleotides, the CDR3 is TGTGCCAGCAGCTCCCTAGTGTTAGCCGAGACCTACAATGAGCAGTTCTTC. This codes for CASSSLVLAETYNEQFF.

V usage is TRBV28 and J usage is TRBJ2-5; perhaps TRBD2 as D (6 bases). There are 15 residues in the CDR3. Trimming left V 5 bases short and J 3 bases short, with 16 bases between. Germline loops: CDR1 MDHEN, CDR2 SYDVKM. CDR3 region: CASSGGPIGKETQYF. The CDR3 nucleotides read TGTGCCAGCAGTGGAGGGCCGATCGGCAAAGAGACCCAGTACTTC. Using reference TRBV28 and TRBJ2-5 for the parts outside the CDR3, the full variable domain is DVKVTQSSRYLVKRTGEKVFLECVQDMDHENMFWYRQDPGLGLRLIYFSYDVKMKEKGDIPEGYSVSREKKERFSLILESASTNQTSMYLCASSGGPIGKETQYFGPGTRLLVL.

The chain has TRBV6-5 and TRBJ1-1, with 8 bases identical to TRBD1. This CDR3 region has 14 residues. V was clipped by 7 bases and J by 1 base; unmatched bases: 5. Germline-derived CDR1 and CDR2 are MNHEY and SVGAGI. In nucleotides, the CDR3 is TGTGCCAGCATAAGGCAGGGGGCGAACACTGAAGCTTTCTTT. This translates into CASIRQGANTEAFF.

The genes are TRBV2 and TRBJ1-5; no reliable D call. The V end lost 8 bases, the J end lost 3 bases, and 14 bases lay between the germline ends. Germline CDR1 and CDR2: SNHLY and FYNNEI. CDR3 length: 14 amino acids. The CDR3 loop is CASGLTYANQPQHF. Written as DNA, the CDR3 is TGTGCCAGCGGACTTACCTATGCCAATCAGCCCCAGCATTTT.

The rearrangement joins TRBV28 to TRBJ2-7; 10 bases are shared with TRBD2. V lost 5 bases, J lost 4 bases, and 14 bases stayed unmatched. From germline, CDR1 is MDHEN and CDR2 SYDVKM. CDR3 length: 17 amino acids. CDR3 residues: CASSPRLRSSGRYEQYF. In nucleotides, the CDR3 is TGTGCCAGCAGTCCCCGGTTGAGGTCTAGCGGGAGATACGAGCAGTACTTC.

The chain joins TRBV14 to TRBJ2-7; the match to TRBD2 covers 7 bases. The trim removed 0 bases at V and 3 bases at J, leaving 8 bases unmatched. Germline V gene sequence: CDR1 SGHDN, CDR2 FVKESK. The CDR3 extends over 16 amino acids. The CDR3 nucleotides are TGTGCCAGCAGCCAAGATCTGGGGGGAGGGTACTACGAGCAGTACTTC. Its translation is CASSQDLGGGYYEQYF.

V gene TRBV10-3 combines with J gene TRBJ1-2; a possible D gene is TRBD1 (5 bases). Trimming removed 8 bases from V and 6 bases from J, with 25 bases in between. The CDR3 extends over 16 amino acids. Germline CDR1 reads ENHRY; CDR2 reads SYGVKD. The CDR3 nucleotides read TGTGCCATCGGAGAGTCAGTAGTGGGGCTTGGGAATGGCTACACCTTC. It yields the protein CAIGESVVGLGNGYTF.

CDR3 sequence reads: CASGQLSTYEQYF. The DNA of the CDR3 is TGTGCCAGCGGACAGCTTTCCACCTACGAGCAGTACTTC. The chain employs TRBV3-1 (or the pseudogene TRBV3-2) and TRBJ2-7; D possibly corresponds to TRBD1 (6 bases). The CDR3 loop spans 13 amino acids. The germline V gene encodes CDR1 LGHDT and CDR2 YNNKEL (reference sequence). Trimming pared 8 bases from V and 2 bases from J, leaving 13 bases between.

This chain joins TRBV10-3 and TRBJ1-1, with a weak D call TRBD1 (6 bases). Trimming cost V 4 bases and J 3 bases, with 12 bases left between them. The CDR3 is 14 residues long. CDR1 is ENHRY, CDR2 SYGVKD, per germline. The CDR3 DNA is TGTGCCATCAGTGCACAGGGATGGGACACTGAAGCTTTCTTT. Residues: CAISAQGWDTEAFF.